These 17 T cell receptor beta chains were all obtained from the same sample, sequenced in a study of glioma-infiltrating T cells. The iRepertoire nested amplicon-rescue multiplex PCR amplified TCR alpha and beta CDR3s from RNA. TCRdb fed the multiplex PCR reads into MiXCR, producing one record per CDR3 protein. The table lists around 10,000 distinct CDR3 sequences, roughly 61% of them singletons. Specimen: glioma tissue, nonneoplastic brain tissue, or PBMCs (not recorded which). The receptors shown here come from a human donor with low-grade glioma or glioblastoma, undergoing nonglioma brain surgery, or in good health (not recorded which).

This rearrangement joins TRBV6-2 or TRBV6-3 to TRBJ2-1; TRBD2 might be the D (6 bases). V dropped 8 bases and J dropped 1 base, with 15 bases sitting between them. The CDR3 has 15 residues. Germline loops: CDR1 MNHEY, CDR2 SVGEGT. As DNA, the CDR3 is TGTGCCAGCCCGGAAGTGGAGGGTTCCTACAATGAGCAGTTCTTC. Encoded protein: CASPEVEGSYNEQFF.

This clonotype was detected ten times or more. Given a much more abundant clone one base away, this may be a read error. V is TRBV7-2 and J is TRBJ1-2; 11 bases map to TRBD1. This CDR3 is built from 15 residues. The germline V gene encodes CDR1 SGHTA and CDR2 FQGNSA. CDR3: CAGSDLGTGGKGYTF. As DNA, the CDR3 is TGTGCCGGCAGCGATCTTGGGACAGGGGGAAAGGGCTACACCTTC. The full variable domain, completed using reference TRBV7-2 and TRBJ1-2, is GAGVSQSPSNKVTEKGKDVELRCDPISGHTALYWYRQSLGQGLEFLIYFQGNSAPDKSGLPSDRFSAERTGGSVSTLTIQRTQQEDSAVYLCAGSDLGTGGKGYTFGSGTRLTVV.

With respect to this clonotype: At one end the junction does not follow the germline gene, possibly because of a read error. This chain links TRBV20-1 with TRBJ1-3; D perhaps matches TRBD1 (6 bases). The germline CDR1 and CDR2 sequences are DFQATT and SNEGSKA (reference sequence). The CDR3 totals 15 residues. CDR3 protein: CSAIRTGISRNTIYF. CDR3 sequence (DNA): TGCAGTGCTATTAGAACAGGGATCTCTCGAAACACCATATATTTT.

The chain is built from TRBV7-9 and TRBJ2-7, with a weak D call TRBD2 (6 bases). Germline assignment: CDR1 SEHNR and CDR2 FQNEAQ (reference sequence). Trimming removed 0 bases from V and 6 bases from J, with 12 bases in between. CDR3 length: 14 residues. The DNA for the CDR3 is TGTGCCAGCAGCTTAGCGGGGGGACTGCGCGAGCAGTACTTC. As protein: CASSLAGGLREQYF.

CDR3 protein: CASSHVRTVETQYF. In nucleotides, the CDR3 is TGTGCCAGCAGCCACGTACGGACTGTTGAGACCCAGTACTTC. The V call is TRBV4-2, the J call TRBJ2-5; D might be TRBD2 (5 bases). The ends were cut back, 3 bases at V and 5 bases at J, with 13 bases in the middle. The germline gives CDR1 LGHNA, CDR2 YNFKEQ. The CDR3 has 14 residues.

This chain uses TRBV3-1 with TRBJ1-5; D ambiguous. Trimming shortened V by 3 bases and J by 9 bases, and 15 bases separated the two germline ends. The germline V gene encodes CDR1 LGHDT and CDR2 YNNKEL (reference sequence). This CDR3 contains 14 residues. In DNA form, the CDR3 reads TGTGCCAGCAGCCAGCAGCCGGGCAGTCGGCCCCAGCATTTT. Protein: CASSQQPGSRPQHF.

This clonotype was detected a few times. A much larger clone lies one base from this, so it may be a read error. The rearrangement uses TRBV18 and TRBJ1-2; the D gene is possibly TRBD1 (5 bases). Trimming left V 2 bases short and J 10 bases short, with 11 bases between. Germline CDR1 KGHSH, CDR2 LQKENI. This CDR3 region has 12 residues. The CDR3 reads CASSPLGDVYTF. CDR3 DNA sequence: TGTGCCAGCTCACCATTAGGGGATGTCTACACCTTC. The whole variable domain, filled in from reference TRBV18 and TRBJ1-2, reads NAGVMQNPRHLVRRRGQEARLRCSPMKGHSHVYWYRQLPEEGLKFMVYLQKENIIDESGMPKERFSAEFPKEGPSILRIQQVVRGDSAAYFCASSPLGDVYTFGSGTRLTVV.

This clonotype was seen repeatedly, ten times or more. The CDR3 ends on some other residue instead of the conserved phenylalanine or tryptophan, so this is likely a read error. The chain joins TRBV2 to TRBJ2-7; 9 bases agree with TRBD2. Germline trimming cut 10 bases from V and 0 bases from J; bases unmatched to any gene: 4. This CDR3 contains 13 residues. CDR1 is SNHLY, CDR2 FYNNEI, per germline. CDR3 DNA: TGTGCCACCGTGGGACTAGCCTCCTACGAGCAGTACCTC. This gives the protein CATVGLASYEQYL.

On this clonotype: One end of the junction fails to match germline, which may point to a read error. The chain recombines TRBV30 with TRBJ1-1; D remains unclear. CDR1 is GTSNPN and CDR2 is SVGIG in the germline V gene (reference sequence). This CDR3 is 13 amino acids long. CDR3 residues: CASSVLGGTEAFF. The CDR3 coding sequence is TGTGCCTCGAGTGTACTTGGTGGCACTGAAGCTTTCTTT.

By proportion, this clonotype is medium-sized. V usage is TRBV28 and J usage is TRBJ2-1, with 10 bases matching TRBD2. V dropped 6 bases and J dropped 1; count of bases not matched to a gene: 6. The CDR3 is made up of 16 amino acids. Germline CDR1 and CDR2: MDHEN and SYDVKM. The DNA for the CDR3 is TGTGCCAGCAGACCTATAGCGGGAGGTTCCTACAATGAGCAGTTCTTC. As protein: CASRPIAGGSYNEQFF. The full variable domain, its missing parts supplied by reference TRBV28 and TRBJ2-1, is DVKVTQSSRYLVKRTGEKVFLECVQDMDHENMFWYRQDPGLGLRLIYFSYDVKMKEKGDIPEGYSVSREKKERFSLILESASTNQTSMYLCASRPIAGGSYNEQFFGPGTRLTVL.

The genes are TRBV29-1 and TRBJ2-3; D uncertain. The CDR3 sequence is 12 residues long. CDR1 SQVTM and CDR2 ANQGSEA come from the germline V gene. V shed 4 bases and J shed 5 bases, with 10 bases lying between them. The CDR3 sequence is CSVVSVVDTQYF. The CDR3 nucleotides are TGCAGCGTTGTTTCGGTGGTAGATACGCAGTATTTT.

In regard to this clonotype: A read error may produce the germline difference seen at one junction end. This chain links TRBV7-2 with TRBJ1-2, with 11 nucleotides matching TRBD1. CDR1 and CDR2 from the germline V gene are SGHTA and FQGNSA. This CDR3 region has 15 residues. In nucleotides, the CDR3 is TGTGCCAGCAGGGATCTTGGGACAGGGGGAAAGGGCTACACATTC. It codes for CASRDLGTGGKGYTF.

V usage is TRBV24-1 and J usage is TRBJ2-3; D unclear. The V gene's germline CDR1 is KGHDR and CDR2 SFDVKD. The CDR3 has 12 residues. V was cut by 1 base and J by 13 bases, with 11 bases left in between. The CDR3 sequence is CATSDFYMTKYF. The DNA for the CDR3 is TGTGCCACCAGTGATTTTTACATGACGAAGTATTTT.

About this clonotype itself: A much larger clone sits a single nucleotide away, making a read error possible. The J gene is TRBJ1-2, the V gene TRBV29-1; no clear D. CDR1 and CDR2 from the germline V gene are SQVTM and ANQGSEA. Trimming removed 1 base at V and 5 bases at J, with 5 bases between. The CDR3 runs 11 residues. CDR3 DNA: TGCAGCGTTGAAGTTGCATATGGCTACACCTTC. Translating it yields CSVEVAYGYTF.

This clonotype was detected ten times or more. At one end, the junction sequence differs from germline, possibly due to a read error. The V call is TRBV3-1, the J call TRBJ1-1; D is ambiguous. This CDR3 comprises 14 residues. CDR1 is LGHDT and CDR2 is YNNKEL in the germline V gene (reference sequence). CDR3 in amino acids: CAISQGIWGTEAFF. In DNA form, the CDR3 reads TGTGCCATCAGCCAAGGGATCTGGGGAACTGAAGCTTTCTTT.

The chain couples TRBV29-1 to TRBJ2-3; 9 nucleotides line up with TRBD2. There are 15 residues in the CDR3. The ends lost 5 bases at V and 14 bases at J; junction bases unmatched: 20. The germline CDR1 and CDR2 sequences are SQVTM and ANQGSEA. CDR3 sequence reads: CSVTGSVAGADKRYF. The CDR3 coding sequence is TGCAGCGTTACAGGCAGCGTAGCGGGAGCAGATAAGCGGTATTTT.

The chain is built from TRBV27 and TRBJ2-7, with no clear D. CDR3 size: 13 residues. The V and J ends lost 4 bases and 5 bases respectively, with 12 bases between them. From germline, CDR1 is MNHEY and CDR2 SMNVEV (reference sequence). CDR3 in DNA: TGTGCCAGCAGTTCCGACCCGGCCCACGAGCAGTACTTC. Translating it yields CASSSDPAHEQYF.